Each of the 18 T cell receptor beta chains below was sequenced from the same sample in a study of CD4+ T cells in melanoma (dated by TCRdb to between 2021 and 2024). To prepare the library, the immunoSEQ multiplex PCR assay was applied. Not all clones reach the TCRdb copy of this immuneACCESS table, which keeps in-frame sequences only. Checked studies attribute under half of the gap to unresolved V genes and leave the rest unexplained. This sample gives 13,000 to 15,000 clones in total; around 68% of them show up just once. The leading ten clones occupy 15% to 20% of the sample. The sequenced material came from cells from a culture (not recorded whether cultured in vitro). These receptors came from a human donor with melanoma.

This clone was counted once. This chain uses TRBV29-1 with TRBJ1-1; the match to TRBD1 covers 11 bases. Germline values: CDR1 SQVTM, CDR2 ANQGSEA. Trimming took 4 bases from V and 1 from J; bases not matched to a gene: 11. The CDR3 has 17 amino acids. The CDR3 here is CSVGMGSGQGGNTEAFF. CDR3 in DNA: TGCAGCGTTGGAATGGGCTCGGGACAGGGGGGGAACACTGAAGCTTTCTTT.

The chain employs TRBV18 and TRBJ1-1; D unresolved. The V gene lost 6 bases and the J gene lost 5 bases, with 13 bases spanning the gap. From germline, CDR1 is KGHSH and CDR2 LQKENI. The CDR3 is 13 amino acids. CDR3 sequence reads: CASSRTVGTEAFF. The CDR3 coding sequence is TGTGCCAGCTCTCGGACGGTTGGTACTGAAGCTTTCTTT.

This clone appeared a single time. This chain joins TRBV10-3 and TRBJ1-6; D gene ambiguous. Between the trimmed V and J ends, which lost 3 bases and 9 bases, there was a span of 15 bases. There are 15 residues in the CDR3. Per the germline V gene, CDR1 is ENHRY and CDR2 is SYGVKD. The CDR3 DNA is TGTGCCATCAGTGACGAAGCTGCGGGGTTTTCACCCCTCCACTTT. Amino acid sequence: CAISDEAAGFSPLHF.

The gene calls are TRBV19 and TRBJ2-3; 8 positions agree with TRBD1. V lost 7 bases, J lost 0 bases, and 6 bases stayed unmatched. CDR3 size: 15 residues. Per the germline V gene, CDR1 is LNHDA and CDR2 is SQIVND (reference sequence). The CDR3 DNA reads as TGTGCCAGTAAGAGACAGGGGCCTAGCACAGATACGCAGTATTTT. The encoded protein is CASKRQGPSTDTQYF.

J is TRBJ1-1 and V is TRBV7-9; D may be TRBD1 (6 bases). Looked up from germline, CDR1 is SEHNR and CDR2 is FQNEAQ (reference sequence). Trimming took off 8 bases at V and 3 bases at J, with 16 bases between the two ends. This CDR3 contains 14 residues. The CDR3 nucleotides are TGTGCCAGCGTCCCTCTAGGGGGGGACACTGAAGCTTTCTTT. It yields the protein CASVPLGGDTEAFF.

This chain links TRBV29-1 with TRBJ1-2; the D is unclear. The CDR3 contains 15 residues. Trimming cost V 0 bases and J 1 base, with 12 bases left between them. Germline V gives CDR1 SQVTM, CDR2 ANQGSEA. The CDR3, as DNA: TGCAGCGTTGAAGATTCGAAGGAGATTAACTATGGCTACACCTTC. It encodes CSVEDSKEINYGYTF.

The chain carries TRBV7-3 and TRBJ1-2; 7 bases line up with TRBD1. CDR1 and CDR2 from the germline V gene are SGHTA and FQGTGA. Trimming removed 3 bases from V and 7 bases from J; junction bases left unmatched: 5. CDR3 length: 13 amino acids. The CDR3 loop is CASSFQGGSGYTF. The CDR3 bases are TGTGCCAGCAGCTTCCAGGGGGGCAGTGGCTACACCTTC. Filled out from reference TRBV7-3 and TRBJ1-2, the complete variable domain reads GAGVSQTPSNKVTEKGKYVELRCDPISGHTALYWYRQSLGQGPEFLIYFQGTGAADDSGLPNDRFFAVRPEGSVSTLKIQRTERGDSAVYLCASSFQGGSGYTFGSGTRLTVV.

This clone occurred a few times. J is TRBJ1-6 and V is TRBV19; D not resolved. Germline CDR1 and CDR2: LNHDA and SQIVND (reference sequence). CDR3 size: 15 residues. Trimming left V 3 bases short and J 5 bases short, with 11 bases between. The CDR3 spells CASSILAANNSPLHF. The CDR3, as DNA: TGTGCCAGTAGTATCTTGGCAGCGAATAATTCACCCCTCCACTTT.

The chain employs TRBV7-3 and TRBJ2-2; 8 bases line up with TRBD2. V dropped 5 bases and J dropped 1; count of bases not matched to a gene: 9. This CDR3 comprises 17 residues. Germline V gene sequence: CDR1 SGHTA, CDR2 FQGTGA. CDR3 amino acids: CASSPSRAGGNTGELFF. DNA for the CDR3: TGTGCCAGCAGCCCCTCTAGGGCGGGGGGGAACACCGGGGAGCTGTTTTTT.

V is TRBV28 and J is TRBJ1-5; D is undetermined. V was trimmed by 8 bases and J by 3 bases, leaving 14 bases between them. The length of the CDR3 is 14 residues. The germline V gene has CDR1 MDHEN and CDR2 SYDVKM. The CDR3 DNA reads TGTGCCAGCTTCACCTCCGGGTACAATCAGCCCCAGCATTTT. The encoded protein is CASFTSGYNQPQHF.

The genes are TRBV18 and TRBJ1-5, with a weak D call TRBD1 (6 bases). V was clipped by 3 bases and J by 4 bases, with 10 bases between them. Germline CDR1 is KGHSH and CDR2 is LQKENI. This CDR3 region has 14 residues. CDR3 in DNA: TGTGCCAGCTCACCCTTAGGACAGAATCAGCCCCAGCATTTT. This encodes CASSPLGQNQPQHF.

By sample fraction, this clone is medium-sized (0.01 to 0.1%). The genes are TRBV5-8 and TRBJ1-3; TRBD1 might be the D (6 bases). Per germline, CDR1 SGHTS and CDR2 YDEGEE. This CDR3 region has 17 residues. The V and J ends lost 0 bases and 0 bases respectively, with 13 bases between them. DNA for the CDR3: TGTGCCAGCAGCTTGGCCTTTGTAGGGGGCTCTGGAAACACCATATATTTT. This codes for CASSLAFVGGSGNTIYF. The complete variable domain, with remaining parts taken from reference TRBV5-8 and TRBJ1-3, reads EAGVTQSPTHLIKTRGQQATLRCSPISGHTSVYWYQQALGLGLQFLLWYDEGEERNRGNFPPRFSGRQFPNYSSELNVNALELEDSALYLCASSLAFVGGSGNTIYFGEGSWLTVV.

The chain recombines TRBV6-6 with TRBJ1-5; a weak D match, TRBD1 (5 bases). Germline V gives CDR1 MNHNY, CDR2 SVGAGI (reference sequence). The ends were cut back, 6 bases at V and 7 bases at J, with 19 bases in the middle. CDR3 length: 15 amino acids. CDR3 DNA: TGTGCCAGCAGAAGGGGAGACGGAGCCGGCCAGCCCCAGCATTTT. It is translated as CASRRGDGAGQPQHF.

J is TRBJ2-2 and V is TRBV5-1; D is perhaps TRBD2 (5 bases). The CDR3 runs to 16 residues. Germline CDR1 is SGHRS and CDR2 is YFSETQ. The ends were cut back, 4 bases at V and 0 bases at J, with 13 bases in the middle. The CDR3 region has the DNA TGCGCCAGCAGCCCCATCGGAGGCCCGAACACCGGGGAGCTGTTTTTT. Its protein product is CASSPIGGPNTGELFF. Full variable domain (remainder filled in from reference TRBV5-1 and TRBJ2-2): KAGVTQTPRYLIKTRGQQVTLSCSPISGHRSVSWYQQTPGQGLQFLFEYFSETQRNKGNFPGRFSGRQFSNSRSEMNVSTLELGDSALYLCASSPIGGPNTGELFFGEGSRLTVL.

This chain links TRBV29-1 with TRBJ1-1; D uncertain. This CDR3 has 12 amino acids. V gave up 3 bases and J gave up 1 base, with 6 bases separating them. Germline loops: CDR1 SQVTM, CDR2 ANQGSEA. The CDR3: CSVDLWNTEAFF. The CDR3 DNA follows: TGCAGCGTTGATCTTTGGAACACTGAAGCTTTCTTT.

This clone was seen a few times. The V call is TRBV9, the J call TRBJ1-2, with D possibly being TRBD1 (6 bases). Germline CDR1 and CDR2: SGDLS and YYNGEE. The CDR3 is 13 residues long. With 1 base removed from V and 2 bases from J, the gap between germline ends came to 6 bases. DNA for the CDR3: TGTGCCAGCAGCGTACAGGGGAACTATGGCTACACCTTC. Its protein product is CASSVQGNYGYTF.

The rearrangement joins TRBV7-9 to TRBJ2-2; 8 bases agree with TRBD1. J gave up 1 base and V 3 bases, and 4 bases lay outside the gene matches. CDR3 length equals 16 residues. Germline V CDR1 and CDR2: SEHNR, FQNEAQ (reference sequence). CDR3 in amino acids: CASSFRGRRNTGELFF. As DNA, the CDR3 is TGTGCCAGCAGCTTCAGGGGGCGAAGGAACACCGGGGAGCTGTTTTTT.

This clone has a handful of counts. CDR3 in amino acids: CASSRPTDRYGYTF. DNA of the CDR3: TGTGCCAGCAGCCGACCGACAGATCGCTATGGCTACACCTTC. The V gene is TRBV11-2, the J gene TRBJ1-2, with D possibly TRBD1 on 5 matching bases. V was pared by 5 bases and J by 4 bases, with 14 bases between. The CDR3 spans 14 residues. Germline CDR1 reads SGHAT; CDR2 reads FQNNGV.